The T cell receptor (beta chain) described here comes from a study of cytomegalovirus exposure and HLA in healthy donors. Study-level background: A prior analysis found about 120 million unique TCR beta sequences from approximately 190 million T cells. Regarding the study as a whole: Sequencing depth across donors, presence/absence analyses assumed, was roughly uniform. Segments of the TCR beta V type were, in most cases, productive about 87% or about 30% of the time in an earlier analysis.

A remark on this clone: Its antigen is not identified.

13 Jbeta primers and 60 Vbeta primers were used for the PCR. In the authors' methods: Tens of millions of unique TCR beta chains, roughly 11 million of them shared, were counted by a later analysis. Some clones are missing from TCRdb's copy, which holds only in-frame ones; the method was immunoSEQ multiplex PCR. V and J calls and clone size come straight from that table; D and trimming were deduced from the DNA. This sample has approximately 120,000 clones; roughly 80% occur once, and the top ten carry approximately 4%. CDR1 and CDR2 from the germline V gene are SGHDT and YYEEEE. There are 19 residues in the CDR3. V shed 7 bases, J shed 4 bases, and the junction held 18 bases outside the gene matches.

This chain uses TRBV5-6 with TRBJ2-2; 11 positions match TRBD2. This receptor was taken from a man between 18 and 35 years old in good health and CMV-seropositive. The sample taken for sequencing was PBMCs. CDR3 bases: TGTGCCAGCGGTTATTACGTGAAACTAGCGGGAGAGCGCACCGGGGAGCTGTTTTTT. Protein: CASGYYVKLAGERTGELFF. Variable domain in full (rest from reference TRBV5-6 and TRBJ2-2): DAGVTQSPTHLIKTRGQQVTLRCSPKSGHDTVSWYQQALGQGPQFIFQYYEEEERQRGNFPDRFSGHQFPNYSSELNVNALLLGDSALYLCASGYYVKLAGERTGELFFGEGSRLTVL.